These 29 T cell receptor beta chains were sequenced from one sample in a study of control samples from healthy donors and cancer patients. Sequenced by immunoSEQ multiplex PCR; TCRdb stores in-frame clones only, minus some. Here the sample spans some 150,000 clones, approximately 91% being singletons. What was sequenced was blood. The receptors derive from a young man in good health.

This chain connects TRBV27 to TRBJ1-2; TRBD1 is a possible D gene (5 bases). Trimming took off 3 bases at V and 8 bases at J, with 10 bases between the two ends. The CDR3 length is 12 residues. Per germline, CDR1 MNHEY and CDR2 SMNVEV (reference sequence). This CDR3 reads CASSFRGVGYTF. The CDR3 nucleotides read TGTGCCAGCAGTTTCAGAGGGGTCGGCTACACCTTC.

In DNA, the CDR3 is TGTGCCAGCTCAGAGACAGGGGGCTATGGCTACACCTTC. It codes for CASSETGGYGYTF. The chain combines TRBV6-5 with TRBJ1-2; TRBD1 aligns across 9 bases. Germline V gives CDR1 MNHEY, CDR2 SVGAGI. This CDR3 has 13 amino acids. The V and J ends lost 8 bases and 4 bases, in that order; junction bases with no gene match: 5.

The gene calls are TRBV7-9 and TRBJ2-1; D perhaps matches TRBD2 (6 bases). The CDR3 covers 15 residues. V dropped 1 base and J dropped 8 bases, with 15 bases sitting between them. Germline V gives CDR1 SEHNR, CDR2 FQNEAQ (reference sequence). This CDR3 is CASSLVGAAGYEQFF. In nucleotides, the CDR3 is TGTGCCAGCAGCTTAGTCGGGGCCGCGGGGTATGAGCAGTTCTTC.

The chain is built from TRBV5-4 and TRBJ1-1; D remains unclear. The CDR3 consists of 15 residues. V lost 5 bases and J lost 0, with 14 bases in between. Per germline, CDR1 SGHNT and CDR2 YYREEE (reference sequence). The CDR3: CASSSPGRLNTEAFF. In DNA, the CDR3 is TGTGCCAGCAGTTCCCCCGGACGGCTGAACACTGAAGCTTTCTTT.

This clone has only one observation. V and J are TRBV6-5 and TRBJ1-2, with TRBD1 as a possible D gene (5 bases). In germline, CDR1 is MNHEY, CDR2 SVGAGI. V gave up 6 bases and J gave up 2 bases, with 7 bases separating them. CDR3 size: 12 residues. The CDR3 DNA reads as TGTGCCAGCAGGTGGGACAACTATGGCTACACCTTC. Translated, it gives CASRWDNYGYTF.

The chain carries TRBV9 and TRBJ1-6; D is perhaps TRBD1 (5 bases). The germline CDR1 and CDR2 sequences are SGDLS and YYNGEE. The CDR3 extends over 16 amino acids. Trimming stripped 4 bases from V and 0 bases from J, with 11 bases between. The CDR3 region has the DNA TGTGCCAGCAGCTCCAGGGCAAGCTCCTATAATTCACCCCTCCACTTT. It is translated as CASSSRASSYNSPLHF.

Comments on this clone: Other DNA sequences in the same sample also yield this CDR3. The chain joins TRBV5-1 to TRBJ1-2; 7 nucleotides agree with TRBD1. V gave up 4 bases and J gave up 7 bases; unmatched junction bases: 4. The CDR3 has 12 residues. Germline CDR1 is SGHRS and CDR2 is YFSETQ. CDR3 loop: CASSLGGSGYTF. CDR3 DNA sequence: TGCGCCAGCAGCCTAGGGGGCAGTGGCTACACCTTC.

The chain links TRBV9 to TRBJ2-3; TRBD2 matches at 8 bases. Losses at the gene ends were 0 bases for V and 2 bases for J; bases not matched to a gene: 5. Germline V lookup: CDR1 SGDLS, CDR2 YYNGEE. CDR3 length: 16 residues. The CDR3: CASSVGTSGITDTQYF. CDR3 coding DNA: TGTGCCAGCAGCGTAGGTACTAGCGGTATCACAGATACGCAGTATTTT.

This rearrangement joins TRBV3-1 (or the pseudogene TRBV3-2) to TRBJ2-6; D gene uncertain. Trimming shortened V by 1 base and J by 1 base, and 5 bases separated the two germline ends. This CDR3 contains 15 residues. Germline values: CDR1 LGHDT, CDR2 YNNKEL (reference sequence). The CDR3 region has the DNA TGTGCCAGCAGCCAAGTAGCATCTGGGGCCAACGTCCTGACTTTC. Amino acid sequence: CASSQVASGANVLTF.

The V and J genes are TRBV4-2 and TRBJ2-1, with 7 bases lining up with TRBD2. After removal of 0 bases from V and 0 bases from J, the junction contained 5 bases not matched to a gene. This CDR3 has 17 amino acids. Per germline, CDR1 LGHNA and CDR2 YNFKEQ. The DNA of the CDR3 is TGTGCCAGCAGCCAAGAAGTTCGCGGGGGCTCCTACAATGAGCAGTTCTTC. Translation: CASSQEVRGGSYNEQFF.

The J gene is TRBJ2-7, the V gene TRBV30, with D hard to call. V was cut by 1 base and J by 5 bases, with 12 bases left in between. There are 13 residues in the CDR3. Germline V gene lookup returns CDR1 GTSNPN and CDR2 SVGIG (reference sequence). The CDR3 loop reads CAWSGNPPHEQYF. In DNA form, the CDR3 reads TGTGCCTGGAGTGGAAACCCCCCCCACGAGCAGTACTTC.

The chain carries TRBV5-1 and TRBJ2-3, with TRBD1 identical over 9 bases. Trimming cost V 0 bases and J 2 bases; bases outside gene matches: 7. Looked up from germline, CDR1 is SGHRS and CDR2 is YFSETQ. The CDR3 sequence is 17 residues long. The CDR3 sequence is CASSLAVGQGYTDTQYF. As DNA, the CDR3 is TGCGCCAGCAGCTTGGCCGTGGGACAGGGATACACAGATACGCAGTATTTT.

The chain has TRBV4-2 and TRBJ1-2; a weak D match, TRBD1 (5 bases). The CDR3 length is 14 residues. V was shortened by 1 base and J by 7 bases, with 13 bases between the two germline ends. Germline V gene lookup returns CDR1 LGHNA and CDR2 YNFKEQ. For the CDR3, the DNA is TGTGCCAGCAGCCAAGTGATAGGGGCGTTTGGCTACACCTTC. As protein: CASSQVIGAFGYTF.

The V and J genes are TRBV3-1 (or the pseudogene TRBV3-2) and TRBJ1-2, with D maybe TRBD1 (6 bases). Germline V CDR1 and CDR2: LGHDT, YNNKEL (reference sequence). Trimming shortened V by 4 bases and J by 1 base, and 10 bases separated the two germline ends. This CDR3 has 14 amino acids. In DNA form, the CDR3 reads TGTGCCAGCAGCCTGGGGGGCGTTAACTATGGCTACACCTTC. Its protein is CASSLGGVNYGYTF.

As to this clone: This same CDR3 is encoded by further DNA sequences in the sample. CDR3 loop: CASSLGGYEQYF. For the CDR3, the DNA is TGTGCCAGCAGCCTGGGAGGCTACGAGCAGTACTTC. This chain links TRBV5-4 with TRBJ2-7, with D perhaps matching TRBD2 (6 bases). From germline, CDR1 is SGHNT and CDR2 YYREEE (reference sequence). This CDR3 comprises 12 residues. V lost 4 bases, J lost 3 bases, and 8 bases lay in between.

V usage is TRBV3-1 (or the pseudogene TRBV3-2) and J usage is TRBJ1-4, with D unresolved. V lost 4 bases and J 0 bases, leaving 12 bases between the germline ends. Per germline, CDR1 LGHDT and CDR2 YNNKEL (reference sequence). The CDR3 sequence is 16 residues long. The CDR3 coding sequence is TGTGCCAGCAGCCCGATAGGTACAACAACTAATGAAAAACTGTTTTTT. It translates to CASSPIGTTTNEKLFF.

The chain has TRBV9 and TRBJ2-1; the D gene is possibly TRBD2 (5 bases). CDR3 length: 14 residues. Trimming shortened V by 6 bases and J by 5 bases, and 15 bases separated the two germline ends. The germline V gene has CDR1 SGDLS and CDR2 YYNGEE. CDR3 loop: CASTPGSVHNEQFF. The CDR3 nucleotides are TGTGCCAGCACCCCGGGTAGCGTCCACAATGAGCAGTTCTTC.

The rearrangement links TRBV5-4 to TRBJ2-7; D tentatively fits TRBD1 or TRBD2 (6 bases each). Trimming took off 0 bases at V and 0 bases at J, with 13 bases between the two ends. CDR1 is SGHNT and CDR2 is YYREEE in the germline V gene (reference sequence). The CDR3 runs 16 residues. CDR3 in DNA: TGTGCCAGCAGCTTGGGGTCGGGGGCACCCTCCTACGAGCAGTACTTC. It yields the protein CASSLGSGAPSYEQYF. The full variable domain, completed using reference TRBV5-4 and TRBJ2-7, is ETGVTQSPTHLIKTRGQQVTLRCSSQSGHNTVSWYQQALGQGPQFIFQYYREEENGRGNFPPRFSGLQFPNYSSELNVNALELDDSALYLCASSLGSGAPSYEQYFGPGTRLTVT.

The V and J genes are TRBV10-3 and TRBJ2-7; TRBD1 might be the D (6 bases). Germline V CDR1 and CDR2: ENHRY, SYGVKD. V lost 6 bases, J lost 1 base, and 13 bases lay in between. CDR3 length: 14 amino acids. In DNA form, the CDR3 reads TGTGCCATCAGCCCGACAGGAACTTCCTACGAGCAGTACTTC. Amino acids: CAISPTGTSYEQYF.

This clone was seen once. The rearrangement uses TRBV19 and TRBJ2-4, with 7 bases that match TRBD1. The CDR3 is 13 residues long. Looked up from germline, CDR1 is LNHDA and CDR2 is SQIVND (reference sequence). After removal of 0 bases from V and 10 bases from J, the junction contained 3 bases not matched to a gene. The CDR3 coding sequence is TGTGCCAGTAGTATAGATACAGGGGTAATTCAGTACTTC. Protein product: CASSIDTGVIQYF.

The chain links TRBV7-6 to TRBJ2-7, with D maybe TRBD1 (6 bases). V dropped 1 base and J dropped 3 bases, with 16 bases sitting between them. Looked up from germline, CDR1 is SGHVS and CDR2 is FNYEAQ. The CDR3 length is 16 residues. CDR3 bases: TGTGCCAGCAGCTTAGGAGGGTCAGGGGACGTCTACGAGCAGTACTTC. This encodes CASSLGGSGDVYEQYF.

This CDR3 reads CASSSSGGYNEQFF. The CDR3 DNA sequence: TGTGCCAGCAGTTCGTCGGGAGGATACAATGAGCAGTTCTTC. This sequence joins TRBV27 and TRBJ2-1; 7 nucleotides align to TRBD2. J lost 4 bases, V lost 4 bases, and 4 bases had no gene match. CDR1 and CDR2 (germline): MNHEY, SMNVEV (reference sequence). The CDR3 has 14 residues.

V and J are TRBV6-1 and TRBJ2-2; no definite D call. This CDR3 has 13 residues. Trimming pared 2 bases from V and 9 bases from J, leaving 10 bases between. Germline CDR1 MNHNS, CDR2 SASEGT. The CDR3 loop is CASSESQSRELFF. CDR3 coding DNA: TGTGCCAGCAGTGAATCCCAGAGCAGGGAGCTGTTTTTT.

The chain links TRBV5-1 to TRBJ1-2, with unresolved D. V was pared by 3 bases and J by 8 bases, with 17 bases between. CDR1 is SGHRS, CDR2 YFSETQ, per germline. This CDR3 comprises 14 residues. The CDR3 region is CASSSLERVRGYTF. CDR3 in DNA: TGCGCCAGCAGCTCCCTTGAGAGGGTACGGGGCTACACCTTC.

This chain joins TRBV18 and TRBJ1-1; D remains unclear. Between the trimmed V and J ends, which lost 2 bases and 1 base, there was a span of 11 bases. Germline assignment: CDR1 KGHSH and CDR2 LQKENI. CDR3 length: 15 residues. CDR3 DNA sequence: TGTGCCAGCTCACCATCAGAAGGGCCGAACACTGAAGCTTTCTTT. This gives the protein CASSPSEGPNTEAFF. Variable domain in full (rest from reference TRBV18 and TRBJ1-1): NAGVMQNPRHLVRRRGQEARLRCSPMKGHSHVYWYRQLPEEGLKFMVYLQKENIIDESGMPKERFSAEFPKEGPSILRIQQVVRGDSAAYFCASSPSEGPNTEAFFGQGTRLTVV.

The chain joins TRBV27 to TRBJ1-2; a weak D match, TRBD1 (5 bases). From germline, CDR1 is MNHEY and CDR2 SMNVEV (reference sequence). V was cut by 8 bases and J by 0 bases, with 10 bases left in between. CDR3 size: 13 residues. CDR3 sequence: CASGEQANYGYTF. The DNA of the CDR3 is TGTGCCAGCGGAGAACAGGCTAACTATGGCTACACCTTC.

V and J are TRBV7-2 and TRBJ2-1; TRBD2 is a possible D gene (6 bases). The V and J ends lost 5 bases and 7 bases respectively, with 18 bases between them. The CDR3 has 15 amino acids. Germline CDR1 and CDR2: SGHTA and FQGNSA. The CDR3 nucleotides are TGTGCCAGCAGCCCGGATCCGGGACTGTGGAATGAGCAGTTCTTC. It is translated as CASSPDPGLWNEQFF.

The rearrangement uses TRBV2 and TRBJ1-1, with 12 bases aligning to TRBD1. Germline V gene lookup returns CDR1 SNHLY and CDR2 FYNNEI. CDR3 size: 16 residues. With 0 bases clipped from V and 6 bases from J, the junction kept 5 bases outside the gene matches. The CDR3 protein is CASSEAPGQGAPEAFF. The CDR3 DNA is TGTGCCAGCAGTGAAGCGCCGGGACAGGGGGCCCCTGAAGCTTTCTTT.

The chain combines TRBV18 with TRBJ1-4, with TRBD1 identical over 8 bases. V gave up 8 bases and J gave up 12 bases; unmatched junction bases: 8. CDR1 and CDR2 (germline): KGHSH, LQKENI. The CDR3 totals 12 residues. CDR3 in amino acids: CASRQGNAELFF. The CDR3, as DNA: TGTGCCAGCCGACAGGGGAATGCGGAACTGTTTTTT.